There are a few counts of the clone carrying this TCR beta chain. What it recognizes is unknown. Assay: immunoSEQ multiplex PCR; the TCRdb copy retains only in-frame clones and omits some. The table lists 160,000 or so clones, around 87% of them singletons. The data originate from a study of T cell responses to AZD1222 COVID-19 vaccine. Timing groups of about 4 and about 12 weeks for second doses were pooled. General observations from the study: The study found Spike-specific TCR breadth and depth rose after two AZD1222 doses. Donors were mostly white British, more females; clonal diversity possibly underestimated. Repertoires were collected only later (after the peak T cell response had occurred).

This receptor was taken from an adult who received the AZD1222 COVID-19 vaccine. Sequencing used peripheral blood, obtained 28 days after the second AZD1222 dose.

In DNA, the CDR3 is TGTGCCAGTAGTATAGCTATGCAGGGTTACCACCAAGAGACCCAGTACTTC. Protein: CASSIAMQGYHQETQYF. The chain carries TRBV19 and TRBJ2-5; D is possibly TRBD1 (5 bases). The CDR3 loop spans 17 amino acids. V lost 1 base and J 0 bases, leaving 15 bases between the germline ends. The germline gives CDR1 LNHDA, CDR2 SQIVND (reference sequence).